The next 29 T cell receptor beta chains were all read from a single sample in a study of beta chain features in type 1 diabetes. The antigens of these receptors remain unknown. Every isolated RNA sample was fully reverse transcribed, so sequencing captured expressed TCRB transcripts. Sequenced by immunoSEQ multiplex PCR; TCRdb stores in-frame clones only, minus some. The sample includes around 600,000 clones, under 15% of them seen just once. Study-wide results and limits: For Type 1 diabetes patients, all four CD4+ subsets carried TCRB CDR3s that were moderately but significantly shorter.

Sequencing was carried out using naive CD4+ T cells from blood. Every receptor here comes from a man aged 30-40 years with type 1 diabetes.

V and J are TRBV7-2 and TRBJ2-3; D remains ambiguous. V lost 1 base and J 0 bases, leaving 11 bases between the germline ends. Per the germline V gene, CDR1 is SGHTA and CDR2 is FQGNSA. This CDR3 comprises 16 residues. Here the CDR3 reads CASSLGSARSTDTQYF. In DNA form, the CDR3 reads TGTGCCAGCAGCTTAGGCTCCGCCCGGAGCACAGATACGCAGTATTTT. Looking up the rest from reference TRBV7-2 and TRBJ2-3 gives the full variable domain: GAGVSQSPSNKVTEKGKDVELRCDPISGHTALYWYRQSLGQGLEFLIYFQGNSAPDKSGLPSDRFSAERTGGSVSTLTIQRTQQEDSAVYLCASSLGSARSTDTQYFGPGTRLTVL.

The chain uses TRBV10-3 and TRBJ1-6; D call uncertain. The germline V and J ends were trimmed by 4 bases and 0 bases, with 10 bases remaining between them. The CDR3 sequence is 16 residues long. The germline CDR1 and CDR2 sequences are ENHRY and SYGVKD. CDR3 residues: CAISAGPSSYNSPLHF. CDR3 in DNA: TGTGCCATCAGTGCCGGACCCAGCTCCTATAATTCACCCCTCCACTTT.

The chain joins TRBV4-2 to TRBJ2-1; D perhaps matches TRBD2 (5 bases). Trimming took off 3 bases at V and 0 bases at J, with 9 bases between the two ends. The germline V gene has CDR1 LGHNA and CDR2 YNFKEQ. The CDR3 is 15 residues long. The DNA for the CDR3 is TGTGCCAGCAGCCAGACTACTCTCTCCTACAATGAGCAGTTCTTC. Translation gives CASSQTTLSYNEQFF.

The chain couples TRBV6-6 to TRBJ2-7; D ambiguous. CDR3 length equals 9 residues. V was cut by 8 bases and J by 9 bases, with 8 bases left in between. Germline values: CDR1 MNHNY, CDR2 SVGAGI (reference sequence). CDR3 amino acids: CASGIRQYF. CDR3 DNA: TGTGCCAGCGGGATACGGCAGTACTTC.

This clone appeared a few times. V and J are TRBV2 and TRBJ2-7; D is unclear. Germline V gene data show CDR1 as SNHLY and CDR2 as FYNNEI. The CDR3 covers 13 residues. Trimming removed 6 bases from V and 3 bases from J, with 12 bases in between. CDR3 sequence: CASRTGQFYEQYF. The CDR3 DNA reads TGTGCCAGCAGGACCGGCCAATTCTACGAGCAGTACTTC.

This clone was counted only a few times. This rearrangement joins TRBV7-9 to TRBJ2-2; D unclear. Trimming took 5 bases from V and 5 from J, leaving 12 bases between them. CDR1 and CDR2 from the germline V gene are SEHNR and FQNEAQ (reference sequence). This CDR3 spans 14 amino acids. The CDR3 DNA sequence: TGTGCCAGCAGCCTCGGGCCAGTTACCGGGGAGCTGTTTTTT. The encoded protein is CASSLGPVTGELFF. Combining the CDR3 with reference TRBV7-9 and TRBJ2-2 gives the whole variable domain DTGVSQNPRHKITKRGQNVTFRCDPISEHNRLYWYRQTLGQGPEFLTYFQNEAQLEKSRLLSDRFSAERPKGSFSTLEIQRTEQGDSAMYLCASSLGPVTGELFFGEGSRLTVL.

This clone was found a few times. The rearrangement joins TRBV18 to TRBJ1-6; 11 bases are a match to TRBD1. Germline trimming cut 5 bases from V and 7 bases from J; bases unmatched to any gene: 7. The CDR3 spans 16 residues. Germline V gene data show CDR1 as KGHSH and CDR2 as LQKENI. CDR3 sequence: CASSSGTGGGNSPLHF. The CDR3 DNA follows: TGTGCCAGCTCATCCGGGACAGGGGGAGGGAATTCACCCCTCCACTTT.

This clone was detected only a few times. As DNA, the CDR3 is TGTGCCAGCAGCTTAGTCAGGGGGCATCAAGAGACCCAGTACTTC. Its protein is CASSLVRGHQETQYF. The chain couples TRBV7-2 to TRBJ2-5; 8 positions match TRBD1. In germline, CDR1 is SGHTA, CDR2 FQGNSA. The length of the CDR3 is 15 residues. Trimming cost V 1 base and J 2 bases; bases outside gene matches: 3.

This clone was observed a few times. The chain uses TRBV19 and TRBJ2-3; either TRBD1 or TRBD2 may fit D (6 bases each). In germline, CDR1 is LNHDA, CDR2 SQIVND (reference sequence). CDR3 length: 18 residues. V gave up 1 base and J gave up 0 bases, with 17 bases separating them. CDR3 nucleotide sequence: TGTGCCAGTAGTATAGCAGGGGCGGGACCTGTCAGCACAGATACGCAGTATTTT. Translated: CASSIAGAGPVSTDTQYF.

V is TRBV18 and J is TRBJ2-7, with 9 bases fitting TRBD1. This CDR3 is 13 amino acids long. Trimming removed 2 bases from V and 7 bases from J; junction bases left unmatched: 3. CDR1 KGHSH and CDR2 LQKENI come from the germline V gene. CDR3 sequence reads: CASSPMDRGEQYF. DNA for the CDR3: TGTGCCAGCTCACCAATGGACAGGGGAGAGCAGTACTTC.

CDR3 protein: CAIALGTTYSYEQYF. CDR3 bases: TGTGCCATCGCGCTCGGGACTACTTACTCCTACGAGCAGTACTTC. The V call is TRBV10-3, the J call TRBJ2-7; 7 nucleotides match TRBD2. Germline V gene lookup returns CDR1 ENHRY and CDR2 SYGVKD. After removal of 8 bases from V and 0 bases from J, the junction contained 10 bases not matched to a gene. This CDR3 comprises 15 residues.

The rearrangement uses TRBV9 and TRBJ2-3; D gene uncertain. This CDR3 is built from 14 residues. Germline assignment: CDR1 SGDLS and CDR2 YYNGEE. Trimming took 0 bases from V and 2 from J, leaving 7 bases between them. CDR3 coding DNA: TGTGCCAGCAGCGTAGCTACCTTCACAGATACGCAGTATTTT. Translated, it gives CASSVATFTDTQYF. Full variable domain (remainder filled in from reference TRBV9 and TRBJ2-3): DSGVTQTPKHLITATGQRVTLRCSPRSGDLSVYWYQQSLDQGLQFLIQYYNGEERAKGNILERFSAQQFPDLHSELNLSSLELGDSALYFCASSVATFTDTQYFGPGTRLTVL.

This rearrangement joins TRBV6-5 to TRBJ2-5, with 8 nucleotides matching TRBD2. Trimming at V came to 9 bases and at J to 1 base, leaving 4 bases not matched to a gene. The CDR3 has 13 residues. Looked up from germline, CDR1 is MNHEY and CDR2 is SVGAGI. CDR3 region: CASTRGGQETQYF. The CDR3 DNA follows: TGTGCCAGTACCCGGGGGGGCCAAGAGACCCAGTACTTC.

DNA of the CDR3: TGCGCCAGCAGCCAAGCGGGACAGGGCTACGAGCAGTACTTC. Translated, it gives CASSQAGQGYEQYF. The V call is TRBV4-3, the J call TRBJ2-7, with 9 bases aligning to TRBD1. The trim removed 1 base at V and 3 bases at J, leaving 1 base unmatched. The CDR3 runs 14 residues. Per the germline V gene, CDR1 is LGHNA and CDR2 is YSLEER.

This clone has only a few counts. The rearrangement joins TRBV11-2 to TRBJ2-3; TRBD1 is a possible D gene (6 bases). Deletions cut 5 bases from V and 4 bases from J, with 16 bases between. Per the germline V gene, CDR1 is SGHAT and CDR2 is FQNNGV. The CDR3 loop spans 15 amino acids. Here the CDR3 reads CASSAGAGAADTQYF. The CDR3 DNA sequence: TGTGCCAGCAGCGCTGGGGCAGGGGCAGCAGATACGCAGTATTTT.

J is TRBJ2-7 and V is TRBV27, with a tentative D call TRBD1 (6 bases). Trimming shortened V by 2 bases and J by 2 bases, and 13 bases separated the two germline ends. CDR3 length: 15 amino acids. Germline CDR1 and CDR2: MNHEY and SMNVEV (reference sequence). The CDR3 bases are TGTGCCAGCAGTTTAGTCCCGTCAGGGGCCTACGAGCAGTACTTC. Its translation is CASSLVPSGAYEQYF.

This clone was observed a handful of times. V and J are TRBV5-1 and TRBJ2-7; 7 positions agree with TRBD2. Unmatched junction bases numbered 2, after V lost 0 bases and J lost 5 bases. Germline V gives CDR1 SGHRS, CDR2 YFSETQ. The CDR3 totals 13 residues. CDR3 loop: CASSLDGRDEQYF. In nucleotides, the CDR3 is TGCGCCAGCAGCTTGGATGGGAGGGACGAGCAGTACTTC.

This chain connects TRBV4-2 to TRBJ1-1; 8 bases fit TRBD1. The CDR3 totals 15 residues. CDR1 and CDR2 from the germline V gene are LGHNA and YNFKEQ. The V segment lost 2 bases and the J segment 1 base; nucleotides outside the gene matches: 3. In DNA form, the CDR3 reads TGTGCCAGCAGCCAAACCGGACAGGGGAACACTGAAGCTTTCTTT. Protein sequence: CASSQTGQGNTEAFF.

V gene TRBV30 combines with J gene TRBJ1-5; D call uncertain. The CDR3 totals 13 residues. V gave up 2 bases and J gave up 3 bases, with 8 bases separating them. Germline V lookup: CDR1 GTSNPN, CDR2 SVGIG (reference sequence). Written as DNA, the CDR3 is TGTGCCTGGAGTTACCCCACCAATCAGCCCCAGCATTTT. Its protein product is CAWSYPTNQPQHF.

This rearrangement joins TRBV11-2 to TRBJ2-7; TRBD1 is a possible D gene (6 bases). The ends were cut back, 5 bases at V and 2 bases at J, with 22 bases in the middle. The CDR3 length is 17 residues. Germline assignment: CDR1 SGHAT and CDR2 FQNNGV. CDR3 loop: CASSPGLIQGPPYEQYF. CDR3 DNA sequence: TGTGCCAGCAGCCCCGGACTGATACAGGGACCCCCCTACGAGCAGTACTTC.

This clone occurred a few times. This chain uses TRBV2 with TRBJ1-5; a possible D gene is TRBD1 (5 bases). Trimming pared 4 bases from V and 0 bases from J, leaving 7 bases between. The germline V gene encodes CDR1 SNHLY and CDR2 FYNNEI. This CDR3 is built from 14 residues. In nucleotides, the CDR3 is TGTGCCAGCAGTGCCGGGACTAGCAATCAGCCCCAGCATTTT. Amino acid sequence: CASSAGTSNQPQHF.

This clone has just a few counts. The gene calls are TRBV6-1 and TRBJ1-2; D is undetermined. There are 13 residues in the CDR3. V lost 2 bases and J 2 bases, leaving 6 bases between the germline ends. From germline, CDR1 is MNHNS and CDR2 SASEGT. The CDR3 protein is CASSERNNYGYTF. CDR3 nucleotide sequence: TGTGCCAGCAGTGAAAGGAACAACTATGGCTACACCTTC.

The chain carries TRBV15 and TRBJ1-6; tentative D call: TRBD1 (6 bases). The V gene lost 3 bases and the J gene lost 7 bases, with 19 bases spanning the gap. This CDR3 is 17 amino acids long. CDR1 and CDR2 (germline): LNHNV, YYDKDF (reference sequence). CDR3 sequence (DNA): TGTGCCACCAGCAGGCGCGGACAGTCGGGGGGAAATTCACCCCTCCACTTT. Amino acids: CATSRRGQSGGNSPLHF.

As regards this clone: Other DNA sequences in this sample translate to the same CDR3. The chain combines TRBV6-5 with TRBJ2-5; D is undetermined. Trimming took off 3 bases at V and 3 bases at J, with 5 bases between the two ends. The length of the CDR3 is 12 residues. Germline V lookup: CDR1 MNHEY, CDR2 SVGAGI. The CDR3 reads CASSYTEETQYF. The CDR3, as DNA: TGTGCCAGCAGTTATACGGAAGAGACCCAGTACTTC.

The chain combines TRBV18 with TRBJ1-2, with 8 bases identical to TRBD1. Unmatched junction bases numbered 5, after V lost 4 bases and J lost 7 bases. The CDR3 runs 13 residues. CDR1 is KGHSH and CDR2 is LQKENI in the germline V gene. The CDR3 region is CASSQTDRAGYTF. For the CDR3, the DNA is TGTGCCAGCTCACAAACGGACAGGGCTGGCTACACCTTC.

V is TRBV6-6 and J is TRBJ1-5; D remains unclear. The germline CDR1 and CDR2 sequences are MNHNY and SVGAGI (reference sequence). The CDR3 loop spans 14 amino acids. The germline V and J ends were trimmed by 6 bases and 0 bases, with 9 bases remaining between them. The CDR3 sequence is CASSLGRSNQPQHF. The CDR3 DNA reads TGTGCCAGCAGCCTAGGACGTAGCAATCAGCCCCAGCATTTT.

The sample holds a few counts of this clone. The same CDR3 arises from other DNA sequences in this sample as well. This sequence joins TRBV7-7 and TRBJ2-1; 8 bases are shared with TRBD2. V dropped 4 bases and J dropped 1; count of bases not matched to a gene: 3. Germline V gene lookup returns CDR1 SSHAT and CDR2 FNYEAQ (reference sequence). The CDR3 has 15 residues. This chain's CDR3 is CASSSGTSSYNEQFF. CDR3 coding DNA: TGTGCCAGCAGCTCTGGGACTAGTTCCTACAATGAGCAGTTCTTC.

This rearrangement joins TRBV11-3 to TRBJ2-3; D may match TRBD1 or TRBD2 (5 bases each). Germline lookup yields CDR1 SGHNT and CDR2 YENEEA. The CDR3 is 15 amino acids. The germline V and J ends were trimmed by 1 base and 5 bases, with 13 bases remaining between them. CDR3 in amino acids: CASSLAGQGKDTQYF. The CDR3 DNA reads TGTGCCAGCAGCTTAGCGGGGCAAGGGAAAGATACGCAGTATTTT.

For the CDR3, the DNA is TGTGCCAGCGGGGAGGCAGGGTACGCCGAGCAGTACTTC. Translating it yields CASGEAGYAEQYF. The genes are TRBV2 and TRBJ2-7; TRBD2 is a possible D gene (6 bases). Trimming cost V 8 bases and J 6 bases, with 17 bases left between them. The V gene's germline CDR1 is SNHLY and CDR2 FYNNEI. This CDR3 comprises 13 residues.